This T cell receptor (beta chain) was identified during a study of blood T cell repertoires in COVID-19. In the original analysis: The authors estimated nucleated cell counts from reference gene primer amplification. Assay used: immunoSEQ multiplex PCR; TCRdb lists only in-frame clones, some missing. The V and J calls and clone size are taken from that table; D and trimming were inferred from the DNA. The table has 150,000 to 200,000 clones, about 87% seen once. The CDR3 has 14 residues. Looked up from germline, CDR1 is SGHRS and CDR2 is YFSETQ. V was pared by 4 bases and J by 3 bases, with 13 bases between.

This receptor was taken from a man aged 35-49 years with active or convalescent COVID-19. The chain links TRBV5-1 to TRBJ1-1; D gene uncertain. Sample: peripheral blood. CDR3 DNA sequence: TGCGCCAGCAGCCCGGACGGGGTTTACACTGAAGCTTTCTTT. Its translation is CASSPDGVYTEAFF.